These 7 T cell receptor beta chains share one sample of origin, sequenced in a study of tumor and adjacent non-tumor tissue in lung cancer. TCRbeta libraries were built with three rounds of nested PCR, modified from ARM-PCR. TCRdb reanalysed the multiplex PCR reads using MiXCR and keeps one entry per CDR3 protein. The top ten hold 13% of the sample, which has about 120,000 distinct CDR3 sequences, 66% seen once. This sample's RNA came from whole unsorted tissue. Specimen: lung tumor tissue. The receptors derive from a man aged 25-45 years with non-small cell lung cancer.

Comment on this clonotype: A much bigger clone sits one base away, suggesting this may be a read error. The genes are TRBV29-1 and TRBJ2-6, with a weak D call TRBD2 (5 bases). Between the trimmed V and J ends, which lost 3 bases and 6 bases, there was a span of 9 bases. The germline CDR1 and CDR2 sequences are SQVTM and ANQGSEA. This CDR3 comprises 13 residues. This chain's CDR3 is CSVDGVVANVLTF. As DNA, the CDR3 is TGCAGCGTTGACGGGGTTGTGGCCAACGTCCTGACTTTC.

This clonotype was seen at least ten times. The chain's CDR3 is CATSDLGGSYNEQFF. CDR3 DNA sequence: TGTGCCACCAGTGATTTGGGGGGCTCCTACAATGAGCAGTTCTTC. The rearrangement joins TRBV24-1 to TRBJ2-1, with D perhaps assigned TRBD1 or TRBD2 (5 bases each). Trimming pared 0 bases from V and 0 bases from J, leaving 5 bases between. This CDR3 comprises 15 residues. The germline V gene encodes CDR1 KGHDR and CDR2 SFDVKD.

This clonotype appeared many times. The gene calls are TRBV11-3 and TRBJ1-1, with a weak D call TRBD1 (5 bases). This CDR3 is 13 amino acids long. Germline V gene data show CDR1 as SGHNT and CDR2 as YENEEA. Trimming pared 3 bases from V and 5 bases from J, leaving 10 bases between. CDR3 nucleotide sequence: TGTGCCAGCAGCTTGATCGGGGGAACTGAAGCTTTCTTT. Translation: CASSLIGGTEAFF.

In its sample, this clonotype was seen a few times. It may be a read error: a sequence one base away is much more abundant. The chain carries TRBV6-5 and TRBJ2-1; 7 bases are shared with TRBD1. Germline-derived CDR1 and CDR2 are MNHEY and SVGAGI. V was pared by 5 bases and J by 4 bases, with 8 bases of the junction left unmatched. This CDR3 is built from 15 residues. CDR3 amino acids: CASSRIGGAYNEQFF. CDR3 nucleotides: TGTGCCAGCAGTCGGATAGGGGGCGCTTACAATGAGCAGTTCTTC.

About this clonotype itself: It is likely a read error, because the conserved phenylalanine at the end of the CDR3 is missing. V and J are TRBV29-1 and TRBJ1-1; unclear D gene. Germline V gene sequence: CDR1 SQVTM, CDR2 ANQGSEA. This CDR3 is 12 amino acids long. As DNA, the CDR3 is TGCATCATCAGAGGGCCCCCCACTGAAGCTTTCCTT. This codes for CIIRGPPTEAFL.

Turning to this clonotype: A single base separates this from a much larger clone, so it may be a read error. The V and J genes are TRBV29-1 and TRBJ2-5; D gene uncertain. The CDR3 has 12 amino acids. The V and J ends lost 3 bases and 3 bases respectively, with 8 bases between them. CDR1 SQVTM and CDR2 ANQGSEA come from the germline V gene. CDR3 amino acids: CSVDGLEETQYF. In DNA form, the CDR3 reads TGCAGCGTTGATGGGTTGGAAGAGACCCAGTACTTC.

This sequence joins TRBV4-1 and TRBJ1-4; D not certain. V was trimmed by 3 bases and J by 4 bases, leaving 15 bases between them. The CDR3 contains 16 residues. Germline lookup yields CDR1 MGHRA and CDR2 YSYEKL. This CDR3 reads CASSQGSVGVNEKLFF. Written as DNA, the CDR3 is TGCGCCAGCAGCCAGGGTTCTGTGGGTGTTAATGAAAAACTGTTTTTT.